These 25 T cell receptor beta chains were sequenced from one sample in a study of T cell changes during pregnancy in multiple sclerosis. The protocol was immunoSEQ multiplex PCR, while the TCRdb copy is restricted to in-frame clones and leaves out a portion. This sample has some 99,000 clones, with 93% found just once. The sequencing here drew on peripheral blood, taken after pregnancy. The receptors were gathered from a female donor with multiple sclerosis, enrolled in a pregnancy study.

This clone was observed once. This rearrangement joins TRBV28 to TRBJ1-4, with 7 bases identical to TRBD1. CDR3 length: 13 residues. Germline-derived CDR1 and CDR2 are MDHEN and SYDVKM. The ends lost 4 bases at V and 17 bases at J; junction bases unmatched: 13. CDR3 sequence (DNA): TGTGCCAGCAGTTACGGGGCGACAGGGAACTGTTTTTTT. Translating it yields CASSYGATGNCFF.

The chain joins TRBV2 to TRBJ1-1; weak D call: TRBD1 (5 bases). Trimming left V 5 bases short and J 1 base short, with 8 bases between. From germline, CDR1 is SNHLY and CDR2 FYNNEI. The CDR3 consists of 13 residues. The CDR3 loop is CASSKDRNTEAFF. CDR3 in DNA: TGTGCCAGCAGTAAAGACAGGAACACTGAAGCTTTCTTT.

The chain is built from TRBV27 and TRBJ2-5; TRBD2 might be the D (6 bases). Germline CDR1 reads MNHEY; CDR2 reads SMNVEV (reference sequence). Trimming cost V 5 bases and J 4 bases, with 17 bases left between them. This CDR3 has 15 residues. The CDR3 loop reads CASSPTGTWGETQYF. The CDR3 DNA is TGTGCCAGCAGTCCGACCGGGACTTGGGGAGAGACCCAGTACTTC.

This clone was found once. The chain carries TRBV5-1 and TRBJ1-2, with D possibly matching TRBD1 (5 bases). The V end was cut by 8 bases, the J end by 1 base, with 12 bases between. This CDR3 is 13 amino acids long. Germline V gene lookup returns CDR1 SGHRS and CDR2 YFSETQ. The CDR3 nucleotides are TGCGCCAGTCACGGGCAGGGTAACTATGGCTACACCTTC. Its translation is CASHGQGNYGYTF.

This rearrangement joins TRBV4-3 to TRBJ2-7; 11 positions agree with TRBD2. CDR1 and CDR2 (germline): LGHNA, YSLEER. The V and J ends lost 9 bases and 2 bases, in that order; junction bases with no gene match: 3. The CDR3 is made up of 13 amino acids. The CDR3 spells CASGTSGTYEQYF. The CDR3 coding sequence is TGCGCCAGTGGGACTAGCGGAACCTACGAGCAGTACTTC.

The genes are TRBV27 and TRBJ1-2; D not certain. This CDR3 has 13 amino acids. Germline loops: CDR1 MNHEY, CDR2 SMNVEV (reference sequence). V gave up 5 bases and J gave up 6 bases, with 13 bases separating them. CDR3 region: CASSPRGGHGYTF. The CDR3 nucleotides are TGTGCCAGCAGTCCCCGGGGAGGGCATGGCTACACCTTC.

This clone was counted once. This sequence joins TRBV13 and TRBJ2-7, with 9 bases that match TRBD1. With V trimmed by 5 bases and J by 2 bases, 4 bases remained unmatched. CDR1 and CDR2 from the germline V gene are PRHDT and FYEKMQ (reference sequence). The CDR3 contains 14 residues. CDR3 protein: CASSPRDRAYEQYF. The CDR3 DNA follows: TGTGCCAGCAGCCCGCGGGACAGGGCCTACGAGCAGTACTTC.

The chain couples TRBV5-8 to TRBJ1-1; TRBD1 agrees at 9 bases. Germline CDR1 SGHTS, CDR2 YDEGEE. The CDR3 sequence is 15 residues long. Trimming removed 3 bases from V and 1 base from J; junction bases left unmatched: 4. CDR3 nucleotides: TGTGCCAGCAGCTCGGGGACAGGGAGGAACACTGAAGCTTTCTTT. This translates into CASSSGTGRNTEAFF.

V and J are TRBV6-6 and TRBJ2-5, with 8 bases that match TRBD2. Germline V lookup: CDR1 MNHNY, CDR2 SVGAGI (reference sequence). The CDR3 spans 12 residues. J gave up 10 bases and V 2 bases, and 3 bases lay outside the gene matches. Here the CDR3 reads CASSYGTSRQYF. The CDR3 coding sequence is TGTGCCAGCAGTTACGGGACTAGTCGCCAGTACTTC.

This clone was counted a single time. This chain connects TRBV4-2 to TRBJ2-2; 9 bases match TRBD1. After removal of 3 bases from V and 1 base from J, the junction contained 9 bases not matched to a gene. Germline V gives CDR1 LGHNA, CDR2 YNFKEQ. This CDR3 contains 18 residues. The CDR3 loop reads CASSQDVGTGMNTGELFF. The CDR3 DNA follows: TGTGCCAGCAGCCAGGATGTCGGGACAGGGATGAACACCGGGGAGCTGTTTTTT.

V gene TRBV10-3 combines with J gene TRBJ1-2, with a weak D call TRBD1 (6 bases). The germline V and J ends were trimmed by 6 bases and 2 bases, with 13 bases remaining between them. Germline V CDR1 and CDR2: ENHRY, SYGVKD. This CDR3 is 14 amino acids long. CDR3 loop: CAISAGDRNYGYTF. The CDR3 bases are TGTGCCATCAGCGCGGGCGACAGGAACTATGGCTACACCTTC.

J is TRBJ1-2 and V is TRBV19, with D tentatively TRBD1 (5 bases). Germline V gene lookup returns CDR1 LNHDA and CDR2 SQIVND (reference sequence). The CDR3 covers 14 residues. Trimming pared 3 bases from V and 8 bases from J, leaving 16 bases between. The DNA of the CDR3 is TGTGCCAGTAGTATTGAGGCAGGGATCCACGGCTACACCTTC. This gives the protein CASSIEAGIHGYTF.

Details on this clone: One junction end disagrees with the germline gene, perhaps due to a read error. The CDR3 nucleotides are TGCAGCGTCGAAGGACAGGGGGGGAAGACCCAGTACTTC. Protein sequence: CSVEGQGGKTQYF. V and J are TRBV29-1 and TRBJ2-5; TRBD1 matches at 10 bases. In germline, CDR1 is SQVTM, CDR2 ANQGSEA. This CDR3 has 13 amino acids. Based on the CDR3 plus reference TRBV29-1 and TRBJ2-5, the full variable domain is SAVISQKPSRDICQRGTSLTIQCQVDSQVTMMFWYRQQPGQSLTLIATANQGSEATYESGFVIDKFPISRPNLTFSTLTVSNMSPEDSSIYLCSVEGQGGKTQYFGPGTRLLVL.

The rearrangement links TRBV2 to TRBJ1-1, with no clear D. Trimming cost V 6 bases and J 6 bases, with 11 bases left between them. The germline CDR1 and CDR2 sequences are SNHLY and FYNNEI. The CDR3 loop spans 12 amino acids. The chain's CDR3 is CASRSDTPEAFF. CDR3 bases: TGTGCCAGCAGGTCAGACACCCCTGAAGCTTTCTTT.

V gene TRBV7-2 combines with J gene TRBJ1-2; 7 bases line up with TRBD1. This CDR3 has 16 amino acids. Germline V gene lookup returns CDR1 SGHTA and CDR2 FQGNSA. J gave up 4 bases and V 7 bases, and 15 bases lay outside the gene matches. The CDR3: CASNQGGTAVSYGYTF. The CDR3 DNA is TGTGCCAGCAACCAAGGCGGGACAGCCGTCTCCTATGGCTACACCTTC.

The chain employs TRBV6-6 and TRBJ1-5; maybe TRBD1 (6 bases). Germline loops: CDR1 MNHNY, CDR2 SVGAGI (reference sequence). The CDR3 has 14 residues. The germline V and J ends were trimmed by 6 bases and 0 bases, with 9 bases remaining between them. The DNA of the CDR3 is TGTGCCAGCAGCCGACAGGATAGCAATCAGCCCCAGCATTTT. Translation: CASSRQDSNQPQHF.

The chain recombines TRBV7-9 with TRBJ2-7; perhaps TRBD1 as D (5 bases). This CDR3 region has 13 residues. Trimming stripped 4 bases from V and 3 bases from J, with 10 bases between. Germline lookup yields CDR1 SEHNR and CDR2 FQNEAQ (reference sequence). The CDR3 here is CASSSKDSYEQYF. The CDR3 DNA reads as TGTGCCAGCAGCTCCAAAGACAGCTACGAGCAGTACTTC.

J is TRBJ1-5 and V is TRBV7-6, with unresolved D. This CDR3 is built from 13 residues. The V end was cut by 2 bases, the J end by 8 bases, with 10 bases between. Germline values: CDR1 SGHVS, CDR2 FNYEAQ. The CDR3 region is CASSLQPGEPQHF. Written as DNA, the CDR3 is TGTGCCAGCAGCTTACAACCCGGGGAGCCCCAGCATTTT.

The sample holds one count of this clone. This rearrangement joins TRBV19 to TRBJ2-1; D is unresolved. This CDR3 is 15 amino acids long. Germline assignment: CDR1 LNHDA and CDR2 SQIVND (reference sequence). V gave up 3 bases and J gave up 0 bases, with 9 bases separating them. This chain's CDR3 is CASSIGPNSYNEQFF. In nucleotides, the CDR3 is TGTGCCAGTAGTATTGGGCCGAACTCCTACAATGAGCAGTTCTTC.

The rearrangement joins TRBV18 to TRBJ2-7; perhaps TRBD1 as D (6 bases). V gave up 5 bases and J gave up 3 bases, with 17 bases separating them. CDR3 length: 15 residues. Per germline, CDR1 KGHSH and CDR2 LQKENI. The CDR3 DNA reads TGTGCCAGCTCAACCCCGGTGGGGGCCTTCTACGAGCAGTACTTC. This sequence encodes CASSTPVGAFYEQYF.

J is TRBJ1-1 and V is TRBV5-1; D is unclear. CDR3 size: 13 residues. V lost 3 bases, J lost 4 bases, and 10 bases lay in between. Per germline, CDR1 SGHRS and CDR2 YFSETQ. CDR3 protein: CASSSKPRTEAFF. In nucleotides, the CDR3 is TGCGCCAGCAGCTCCAAACCGCGCACTGAAGCTTTCTTT.

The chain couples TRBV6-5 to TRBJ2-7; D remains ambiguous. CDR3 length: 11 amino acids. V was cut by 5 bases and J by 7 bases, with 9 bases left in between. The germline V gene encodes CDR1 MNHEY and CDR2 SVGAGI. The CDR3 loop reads CASSRSGEQYF. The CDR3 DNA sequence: TGTGCCAGCAGTAGGAGTGGTGAGCAGTACTTC.

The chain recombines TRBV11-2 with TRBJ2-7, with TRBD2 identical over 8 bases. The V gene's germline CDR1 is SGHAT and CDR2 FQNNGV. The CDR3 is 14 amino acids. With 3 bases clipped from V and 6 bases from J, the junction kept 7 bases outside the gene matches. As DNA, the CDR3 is TGTGCCAGCAGCTTGGTCGGGAGGGTACGCGAGCAGTACTTC. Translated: CASSLVGRVREQYF.

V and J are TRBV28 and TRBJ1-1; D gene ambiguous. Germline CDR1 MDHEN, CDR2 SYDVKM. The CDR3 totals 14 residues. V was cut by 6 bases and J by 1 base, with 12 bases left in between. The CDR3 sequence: CASRRRLENTEAFF. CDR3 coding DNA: TGTGCCAGCAGGAGACGACTGGAGAACACTGAAGCTTTCTTT. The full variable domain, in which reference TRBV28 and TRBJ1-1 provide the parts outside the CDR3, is DVKVTQSSRYLVKRTGEKVFLECVQDMDHENMFWYRQDPGLGLRLIYFSYDVKMKEKGDIPEGYSVSREKKERFSLILESASTNQTSMYLCASRRRLENTEAFFGQGTRLTVV.

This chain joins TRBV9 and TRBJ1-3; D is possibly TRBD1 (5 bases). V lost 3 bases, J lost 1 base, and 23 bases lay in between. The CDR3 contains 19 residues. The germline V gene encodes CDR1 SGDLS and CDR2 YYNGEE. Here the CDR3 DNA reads TGTGCCAGCAGCGCCCCTATTCAAGAGACAGCCCTATCTGGAAACACCATATATTTT. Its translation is CASSAPIQETALSGNTIYF.